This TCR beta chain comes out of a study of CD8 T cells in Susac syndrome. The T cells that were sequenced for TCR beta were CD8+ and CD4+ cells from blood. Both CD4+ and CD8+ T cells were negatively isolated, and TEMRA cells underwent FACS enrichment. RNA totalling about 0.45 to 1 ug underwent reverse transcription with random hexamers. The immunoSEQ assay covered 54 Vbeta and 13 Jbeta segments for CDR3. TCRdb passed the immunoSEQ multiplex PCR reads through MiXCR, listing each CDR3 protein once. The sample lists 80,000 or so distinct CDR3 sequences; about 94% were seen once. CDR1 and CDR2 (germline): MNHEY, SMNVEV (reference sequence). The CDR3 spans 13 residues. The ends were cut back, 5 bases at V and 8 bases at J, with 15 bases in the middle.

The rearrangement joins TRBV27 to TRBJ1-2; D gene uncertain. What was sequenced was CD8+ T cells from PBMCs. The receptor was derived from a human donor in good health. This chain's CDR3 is CASSARPTEGYTF. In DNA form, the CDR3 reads TGTGCCAGCAGTGCTCGACCCACGGAGGGCTACACCTTC.